This T cell receptor (beta chain) was documented in a study of cytomegalovirus exposure and HLA in healthy donors. Study-level points and caveats: Most observed TCR sequences were rare, whereas some public TCRs were detected in many donors.

The PCR was carried out with 60 Vbeta primers and 13 Jbeta primers. Generated by immunoSEQ multiplex PCR, the TCRdb table keeps only in-frame clones and is missing some. The table lists around 100,000 clones. The V end was cut by 0 bases, the J end by 4 bases, with 7 bases between. Germline CDR1 reads SGHDT; CDR2 reads YYEEEE. The CDR3 length is 13 residues. As concerns this clone: Its target is unknown.

This chain connects TRBV5-6 to TRBJ1-2; weak D call: TRBD1 (5 bases). This TCR came from a man aged 35 to 55 in good health and CMV-seronegative. Material for sequencing was PBMCs. CDR3 DNA: TGTGCCAGCAGCTTGGATGACAGCTATGGCTACACCTTC. Residues: CASSLDDSYGYTF.